These 9 T cell receptor beta chains originate from one sample sequenced in a study of blood T cell repertoires in COVID-19. Assay used: immunoSEQ multiplex PCR; TCRdb lists only in-frame clones, some missing. Of some 250,000 clones in the sample, more than 65% were seen once. The source material was peripheral blood. The receptors were gathered from a man aged 45-65 years with active or convalescent COVID-19.

The CDR3 region has the DNA TGTGCCAGCACTCCCGGTGGGAGCAACTATGGCTACACCTTC. This encodes CASTPGGSNYGYTF. This rearrangement joins TRBV27 to TRBJ1-2; D is uncertain. The CDR3 has 14 amino acids. Germline V gives CDR1 MNHEY, CDR2 SMNVEV (reference sequence). Trimming removed 7 bases at V and 2 bases at J, with 14 bases between.

The chain uses TRBV19 and TRBJ1-5, with TRBD1 matching over 7 bases. V lost 9 bases and J lost 1; bases outside the gene matches: 6. CDR1 is LNHDA and CDR2 is SQIVND in the germline V gene (reference sequence). CDR3 length: 14 residues. The CDR3 sequence: CASSGQTSNQPQHF. CDR3 coding DNA: TGTGCCAGCTCGGGACAGACGAGCAATCAGCCCCAGCATTTT.

This chain links TRBV27 with TRBJ2-5; a possible D gene is TRBD2 (6 bases). The CDR3 totals 15 residues. The germline V gene encodes CDR1 MNHEY and CDR2 SMNVEV (reference sequence). V shed 4 bases and J shed 5 bases, with 17 bases lying between them. As DNA, the CDR3 is TGTGCCAGCAGTTACGGGAGCGCACGGCCCGAGACCCAGTACTTC. It codes for CASSYGSARPETQYF.

The V call is TRBV4-3, the J call TRBJ2-7; 8 bases map to TRBD1. The V segment lost 4 bases and the J segment 7 bases; nucleotides outside the gene matches: 9. Germline-derived CDR1 and CDR2 are LGHNA and YSLEER. CDR3 length: 14 residues. The CDR3 region has the DNA TGCGCCAGCAGCCCATCCCAGGGGGCTGGAGAGCAGTACTTC. It codes for CASSPSQGAGEQYF.

In this sample, this clone turned up a few times. The chain couples TRBV30 to TRBJ2-5, with D tentatively TRBD2 (5 bases). The germline gives CDR1 GTSNPN, CDR2 SVGIG (reference sequence). The CDR3 extends over 15 amino acids. Trimming removed 3 bases at V and 5 bases at J, with 19 bases between. The CDR3 coding sequence is TGTGCCTGGAGCCCCGGGCCCCCCTCGGGGGAGACCCAGTACTTC. It codes for CAWSPGPPSGETQYF.

The V gene is TRBV5-6, the J gene TRBJ2-1, with 7 bases fitting TRBD2. Per germline, CDR1 SGHDT and CDR2 YYEEEE. The CDR3 sequence is 16 residues long. After removal of 1 base from V and 2 bases from J, the junction contained 6 bases not matched to a gene. CDR3: CASSLLAGTTYNEQFF. As DNA, the CDR3 is TGTGCCAGCAGCTTGTTGGCCGGGACTACCTACAATGAGCAGTTCTTC.

The chain uses TRBV7-8 and TRBJ1-2; the match to TRBD1 covers 7 bases. The junction had 4 bases not matched to a gene; V was cut back by 6 bases and J by 3 bases. This CDR3 region has 13 residues. Per germline, CDR1 SGHVS and CDR2 FQNEAQ. CDR3 in DNA: TGTGCCAGCAGTCAGGGGGAAGACTATGGCTACACCTTC. Protein product: CASSQGEDYGYTF.

The V and J genes are TRBV28 and TRBJ1-3; D is undetermined. The V gene lost 5 bases and the J gene lost 2 bases, with 16 bases spanning the gap. This CDR3 is 16 amino acids long. Germline V gene data show CDR1 as MDHEN and CDR2 as SYDVKM. The CDR3 DNA reads TGTGCCAGCAGTCTGAACAGCGGGGTCGCTGGAAACACCATATATTTT. Residues: CASSLNSGVAGNTIYF.

The chain recombines TRBV5-1 with TRBJ2-2, with 7 bases identical to TRBD1. The CDR3 length is 17 residues. V lost 2 bases to trimming and J lost 1 base; unmatched junction nucleotides: 8. Germline lookup yields CDR1 SGHRS and CDR2 YFSETQ. This CDR3 reads CASSFQGWTGNTGELFF. The CDR3 region has the DNA TGCGCCAGCAGCTTCCAGGGGTGGACAGGGAACACCGGGGAGCTGTTTTTT.